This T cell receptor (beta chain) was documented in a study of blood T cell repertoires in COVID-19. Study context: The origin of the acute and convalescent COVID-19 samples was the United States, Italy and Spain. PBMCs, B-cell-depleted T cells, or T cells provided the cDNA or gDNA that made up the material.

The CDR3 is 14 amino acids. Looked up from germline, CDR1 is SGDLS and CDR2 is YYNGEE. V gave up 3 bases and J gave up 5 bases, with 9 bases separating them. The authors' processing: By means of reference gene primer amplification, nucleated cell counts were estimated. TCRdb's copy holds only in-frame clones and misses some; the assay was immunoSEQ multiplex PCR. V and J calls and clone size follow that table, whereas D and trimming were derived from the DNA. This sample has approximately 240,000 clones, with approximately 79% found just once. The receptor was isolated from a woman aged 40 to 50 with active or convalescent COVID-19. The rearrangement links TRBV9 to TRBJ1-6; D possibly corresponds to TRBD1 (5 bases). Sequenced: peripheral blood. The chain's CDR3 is CASSGIRDNSPLHF. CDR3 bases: TGTGCCAGCAGCGGGATCAGGGATAATTCACCCCTCCACTTT.